Listed here are 23 T cell receptor beta chains from one sample, sequenced in a study of T-cell memory formation after mild COVID-19. TCRdb passed the 5' RACE reads through MiXCR, listing each CDR3 protein once. The data hold 450,000 or so distinct CDR3 sequences, with approximately 25% observed a single time. The sample consisted of PBMCs or a T cell subset sorted from them (not recorded which). These receptors were taken from an adult woman who had mild COVID-19 (a few samples of this study predate the infection). Cell type and time point are not known.

This CDR3 is CASSVNRGQTEAFF. The CDR3 DNA is TGTGCCAGCAGCGTAAACAGGGGGCAGACTGAAGCTTTCTTT. The chain recombines TRBV7-2 with TRBJ1-1, with TRBD1 matching 9 bases. Germline V gene lookup returns CDR1 SGHTA and CDR2 FQGNSA. V shed 5 bases, J shed 5 bases, and the junction held 6 bases outside the gene matches. The CDR3 runs 14 residues.

The CDR3 here is CASTPGGTSSYNEQFF. Written as DNA, the CDR3 is TGTGCCAGCACCCCGGGGGGTACAAGCTCCTACAATGAGCAGTTCTTC. The chain recombines TRBV9 with TRBJ2-1, with TRBD2 matching 7 bases. CDR3 length: 16 amino acids. Germline loops: CDR1 SGDLS, CDR2 YYNGEE. V lost 6 bases and J lost 0; bases outside the gene matches: 9.

V usage is TRBV5-5 and J usage is TRBJ2-1, with D perhaps assigned TRBD1 or TRBD2 (7 bases each). The CDR3 contains 15 residues. The germline V gene encodes CDR1 SGHKS and CDR2 YYEKEE (reference sequence). With 0 bases removed from V and 7 bases from J, the gap between germline ends came to 14 bases. The CDR3 loop is CASSLAGEGANEQFF. DNA of the CDR3: TGTGCCAGCAGCTTGGCCGGGGAGGGGGCGAATGAGCAGTTCTTC.

This clonotype turned up a few times. The CDR3 region has the DNA TGTGCCAGCAGCTTAGGGCAGGGCAGAGCTCAAGGAGCTTTCTTT. Translation: CASSLGQGRAQGAFF. This rearrangement joins TRBV7-9 to TRBJ1-1, with a weak D call TRBD1 (5 bases). Deletions cut 1 base from V and 10 bases from J, with 19 bases between. This CDR3 is 15 amino acids long. Looked up from germline, CDR1 is SEHNR and CDR2 is FQNEAQ (reference sequence).

The chain recombines TRBV6-2 or TRBV6-3 with TRBJ1-1, with 7 bases that match TRBD1. Germline CDR1 reads MNHEY; CDR2 reads SVGEGT. The CDR3 extends over 14 amino acids. V shed 4 bases, J shed 8 bases, and the junction held 10 bases outside the gene matches. The CDR3 loop is CASSSTDRDPEAFF. In DNA, the CDR3 is TGTGCCAGCAGTTCGACAGACAGGGACCCAGAAGCTTTCTTT.

The chain links TRBV7-8 to TRBJ2-7; D is unclear. The CDR3 consists of 12 residues. With 5 bases removed from V and 4 bases from J, the gap between germline ends came to 9 bases. CDR1 and CDR2 (germline): SGHVS, FQNEAQ. The CDR3 loop is CASSPKGYEQYF. As DNA, the CDR3 is TGTGCCAGCAGCCCAAAGGGTTACGAGCAGTACTTC.

The chain has TRBV6-5 and TRBJ2-7; TRBD2 matches 16 bases. V shed 5 bases, J shed 5 bases, and the junction held 9 bases outside the gene matches. Germline lookup yields CDR1 MNHEY and CDR2 SVGAGI. The CDR3 sequence is 17 residues long. CDR3 in amino acids: CASSPPGLAGGPNEQYF. In DNA, the CDR3 is TGTGCCAGCAGTCCGCCGGGACTAGCGGGAGGGCCCAACGAGCAGTACTTC.

The rearrangement joins TRBV6-5 to TRBJ1-3, with a possible D match to TRBD1 (6 bases). CDR1 and CDR2 (germline): MNHEY, SVGAGI. The CDR3 is made up of 16 amino acids. V was trimmed by 2 bases and J by 4 bases, leaving 15 bases between them. The CDR3 here is CASSYLHRESGNTIYF. In DNA form, the CDR3 reads TGTGCCAGCAGTTACCTTCACAGGGAATCCGGAAACACCATATATTTT.

This clonotype was picked up a small number of times. This chain uses TRBV20-1 with TRBJ2-1, with TRBD2 matching over 11 bases. From germline, CDR1 is DFQATT and CDR2 SNEGSKA (reference sequence). This CDR3 has 14 residues. V dropped 7 bases and J dropped 7; count of bases not matched to a gene: 9. The CDR3 nucleotides read TGCAGTGTTCCGTTAGCGGGAGGGCTGAATGAGCAGTTCTTC. It encodes CSVPLAGGLNEQFF.

This clonotype was detected a few times. The chain uses TRBV2 and TRBJ2-7; D uncertain. In germline, CDR1 is SNHLY, CDR2 FYNNEI. V dropped 1 base and J dropped 3 bases, with 13 bases sitting between them. The CDR3 has 15 residues. Here the CDR3 DNA reads TGTGCCAGCAGTGAAGAGTCGCCAGCCGTCTACGAGCAGTACTTC. As protein: CASSEESPAVYEQYF.

There are a few counts of this clonotype. This rearrangement joins TRBV11-3 to TRBJ2-1; 10 positions agree with TRBD2. The CDR3 length is 18 residues. Germline V gene data show CDR1 as SGHNT and CDR2 as YENEEA. Germline trimming cut 0 bases from V and 2 bases from J; bases unmatched to any gene: 7. CDR3 amino acids: CASSLDGGSGRTYNEQFF. In nucleotides, the CDR3 is TGTGCCAGCAGCTTAGATGGAGGTAGCGGGAGGACCTACAATGAGCAGTTCTTC.

V and J are TRBV6-6 and TRBJ1-2; D possibly corresponds to TRBD1 (5 bases). CDR1 and CDR2 (germline): MNHNY, SVGAGI (reference sequence). V shed 6 bases and J shed 8 bases, with 16 bases lying between them. CDR3 length equals 13 residues. The DNA of the CDR3 is TGTGCCAGCAGCTCGGACACCACGCAAGGCTACACCTTC. Translating it yields CASSSDTTQGYTF.

This clonotype was seen more than once but under ten times. The V and J genes are TRBV9 and TRBJ2-2; D gene ambiguous. V was shortened by 0 bases and J by 5 bases, with 11 bases between the two germline ends. The germline V gene encodes CDR1 SGDLS and CDR2 YYNGEE. The CDR3 covers 15 residues. This chain's CDR3 is CASSVVPETTGELFF. The DNA of the CDR3 is TGTGCCAGCAGCGTAGTCCCGGAAACAACCGGGGAGCTGTTTTTT.

In this sample, this clonotype turned up a few times. The J gene is TRBJ1-1, the V gene TRBV5-1; 8 bases line up with TRBD1. The junction had 6 bases not matched to a gene; V was cut back by 0 bases and J by 5 bases. The V gene's germline CDR1 is SGHRS and CDR2 YFSETQ. This CDR3 is 15 amino acids long. Written as DNA, the CDR3 is TGCGCCAGCAGCTTGGGTCAGGGGGCGCAGACTGAAGCTTTCTTT. Protein sequence: CASSLGQGAQTEAFF.

The chain joins TRBV3-1 to TRBJ1-2; D is perhaps TRBD1 (6 bases). Germline-derived CDR1 and CDR2 are LGHDT and YNNKEL (reference sequence). The CDR3 runs to 16 residues. V lost 3 bases to trimming and J lost 2 bases, with 16 bases between them. The CDR3 coding sequence is TGTGCCAGCAGCCATGCACAGGGCCAGAGGAACTATGGCTACACCTTC. Protein product: CASSHAQGQRNYGYTF.

Only a few counts were recorded for this clonotype. J is TRBJ2-1 and V is TRBV7-9, with TRBD2 matching over 7 bases. The CDR3 extends over 10 amino acids. CDR1 and CDR2 (germline): SEHNR, FQNEAQ (reference sequence). Losses at the gene ends were 5 bases for V and 12 bases for J; bases not matched to a gene: 1. CDR3 bases: TGTGCCAGCAGCGGACTAGGGCAGTTCTTC. Translating it yields CASSGLGQFF.

The chain is built from TRBV12-3 or TRBV12-4 and TRBJ2-5, with D uncertain. The V end was cut by 6 bases, the J end by 7 bases, with 12 bases between. CDR3 length equals 12 residues. The CDR3 region is CASSPGYATQYF. The CDR3 nucleotides read TGTGCCAGCAGCCCAGGATATGCGACCCAGTACTTC.

CDR3 DNA: TGCAGTGCCTTCGACAGCCCCTACGAGCAGTACTTC. Translation: CSAFDSPYEQYF. The gene calls are TRBV20-1 and TRBJ2-7; D might be TRBD1 (5 bases). The CDR3 is 12 residues long. Trimming removed 6 bases from V and 2 bases from J, with 11 bases in between. Germline CDR1 is DFQATT and CDR2 is SNEGSKA (reference sequence).

Many counts were recorded for this clonotype. The chain joins TRBV12-3 or TRBV12-4 to TRBJ2-2; D perhaps matches TRBD1 (6 bases). The CDR3 consists of 12 residues. Between the trimmed V and J ends, which lost 5 bases and 7 bases, there was a span of 8 bases. CDR3 DNA sequence: TGTGCCAGCAGTCAGGGGATCGGGGAGCTGTTTTTT. Its translation: CASSQGIGELFF.

This clonotype was counted a few times. This sequence joins TRBV12-3 or TRBV12-4 and TRBJ1-1; the D is unclear. The germline V and J ends were trimmed by 1 base and 9 bases, with 9 bases remaining between them. The CDR3 has 12 amino acids. CDR3 region: CASSLGAAQAFF. The CDR3 DNA reads TGTGCCAGCAGTTTAGGTGCGGCTCAAGCTTTCTTT.

This clonotype was observed a few times. The chain is built from TRBV5-1 and TRBJ1-1; D ambiguous. The CDR3 loop spans 15 amino acids. Per the germline V gene, CDR1 is SGHRS and CDR2 is YFSETQ. Between the trimmed V and J ends, which lost 6 bases and 1 base, there was a span of 16 bases. DNA for the CDR3: TGCGCCAGCAAGATCTCGGTGGCAGAGAACACTGAAGCTTTCTTT. Translation gives CASKISVAENTEAFF.

The chain has TRBV24-1 and TRBJ2-1; 8 bases are a match to TRBD1. CDR3 length: 16 amino acids. After removal of 1 base from V and 7 bases from J, the junction contained 8 bases not matched to a gene. Looked up from germline, CDR1 is KGHDR and CDR2 is SFDVKD. As DNA, the CDR3 is TGTGCCACCAGTGATTTTGGACAGGGAAGGTTGAATGAGCAGTTCTTC. Amino acids: CATSDFGQGRLNEQFF.

This clonotype was seen many times. The chain combines TRBV24-1 with TRBJ2-3, with TRBD1 matching 7 bases. Trimming cost V 5 bases and J 9 bases; bases outside gene matches: 4. There are 12 residues in the CDR3. Germline CDR1 is KGHDR and CDR2 is SFDVKD. CDR3 residues: CATSVVGGTQYF. Here the CDR3 DNA reads TGTGCCACCAGTGTAGTAGGGGGCACGCAGTATTTT.